This T cell receptor (beta chain) is from a study of shared T cell receptors in the human thymus. The CDR3 consists of 18 residues. V lost 8 bases, J lost 1 base, and 16 bases stayed unmatched. Per germline, CDR1 SQVTM and CDR2 ANQGSEA. This clone was recorded once. Some clones are missing from TCRdb's copy, which holds only in-frame ones; the method was immunoSEQ multiplex PCR. The table shows about 660,000 clones, with 70% to 90% occurring only once. The same sample was also used in a study of human thymus T cells.

The V gene is TRBV29-1, the J gene TRBJ2-2, with 10 bases matching TRBD1. Material: thymocytes. The sequence was obtained from a boy younger than two with a congenital heart defect. The CDR3: CSPVGETGGRLNTGELFF. CDR3 DNA: TGCAGCCCTGTAGGGGAGACAGGGGGCAGGTTGAACACCGGGGAGCTGTTTTTT.